This entry describes one T cell receptor beta chain. TCRdb's copy holds only in-frame clones and misses some; the assay was immunoSEQ multiplex PCR. The sample contains 300,000 to 400,000 clones, roughly 88% of which appear only once. The data stem from a study of blood T cell repertoires in COVID-19. J gave up 5 bases and V 11 bases, and 14 bases lay outside the gene matches. CDR1 is LNHDA, CDR2 SQIVND, per germline (reference sequence). This CDR3 spans 15 amino acids. Material for sequencing was PBMCs or T cells enriched from blood (not recorded which). The sequence derives from a woman aged 25-40 years with acute COVID-19. The J gene is TRBJ1-5, the V gene TRBV19, with TRBD1 matching 8 bases. The CDR3: CASTSFTGGHQPQHF. The CDR3 coding sequence is TGTGCCTCCACCTCGTTCACAGGGGGGCATCAGCCCCAGCATTTT.